This T cell receptor beta chain was documented in a study of prognosis after radiotherapy for stage I lung cancer. Study results and caveats: Reports indicated that TRBV and TRBJ gene usage differed between patients with and without metastases, including differences in roughly 10 V and a couple of J genes after SBRT.

The authors amplified TCR beta CDR3 from genomic DNA using two-round multiplex PCR. Gene-specific primers for each TRBV and TRBJ gene drove first-round PCR. From the multiplex PCR reads, TCRdb called clonotypes with MiXCR, one entry per CDR3 protein. The sample consists of 30,000 or so distinct CDR3 sequences, around 31% of them appearing once. The V gene's germline CDR1 is DFQATT and CDR2 SNEGSKA (reference sequence). Trimming cost V 1 base and J 8 bases, with 19 bases left between them. CDR3 size: 15 residues. Researchers took six milliliters of peripheral blood at each of two time points. As to this clonotype: The antigen is unknown.

The sequenced sample was PBMCs, obtained before or after stereotactic body radiation therapy (not recorded which). This clonotype was obtained from a donor at least 50 years old with non-small cell lung cancer. This chain joins TRBV20-1 and TRBJ2-3; D may be TRBD2 (5 bases). This CDR3 is CSARVETRGSVTQYF. For the CDR3, the DNA is TGCAGTGCTAGAGTCGAAACCCGGGGATCGGTTACGCAGTATTTT.